This paragraph reports one T cell receptor (beta chain). Its antigen is currently not known. Base qualities are not at hand, and no much larger clone is one base apart. The sample is drawn from a study of PD-1 blockade in classical Hodgkin lymphoma (dated by TCRdb to the early 2020s). About the investigation overall: Nivolumab dosing was 3 mg/kg intravenously every 2 weeks, continuing until either disease progression or unacceptable toxicity. The study used TCR beta sequencing and CyTOF to define a peripheral blood immune signature of response to PD-1 blockade in classical Hodgkin lymphoma. Here is what the overall study found, with its caveats: Trial patients with a complete response had baseline diversity similar to that of newly diagnosed patients, while partial responders and progressors had significantly lower diversity. Lower diversity was seen in patients whose nivolumab began less than 1 year after ASCT, and these patients were left out of later analyses so that immune reconstitution would not confound the results. The study was restricted to a single clinical trial cohort, and the causes of repertoire differences, possibly disease activity or prior therapy, were left undefined. By C4D1, a significant rise was seen in CD4+ TCR diversity but not in CD8+ TCR diversity (p=0.0027 vs p=0.16), and the rise was most apparent among complete responders (p=0.02). Newly diagnosed patients were reported to have lower baseline TCR diversity than healthy donors, and relapsed/refractory patients were reported to have lower baseline TCR diversity still.

The Qiagen DNeasy kit was used to extract genomic DNA from unsorted PBMCs and from the negatively selected CD4+ and CD8+ fractions. TCR beta CDR3 regions were amplified by immunoSEQ multiplex PCR using primers annealing to V and J segments. A synthetic immune receptor repertoire was used to minimize amplification bias, and remaining bias was computationally removed after sequencing. The study's processing was this. Repertoire diversity was quantified as the Shannon entropy index using custom Python scripts. The unsorted, CD4+ and CD8+ repertoires were each analyzed separately, with the exception of combined analyses, where CD4+ and CD8+ sequences were merged in silico. A clone was considered expanded if an increase in frequency of at least 2-fold after treatment relative to C1D1 was found, and a pseudocount of 0.5 was applied to clones undetected at baseline. Singleton clones were defined as clones with 0 or 1 copy at C1D1, and non-singleton clones were defined as clones with 2 or more copies. Clones expanded in unsorted samples were labelled as CD4+, CD8+ or unknown by matching protein sequences in sorted samples from the same patient. Wilcoxon tests on paired samples were used to test diversity changes from C1D1 to C4D1. TCRdb obtained this table from immuneACCESS and retained in-frame rearrangements with V and J assigned. These tables miss some clones; where compared with another copy, unresolved V genes account for less than half of the shortfall, and the remainder is unexplained. That table gives V, J and clone size, and the DNA gave D and trimming. Counted in this sample were approximately 57,000 clones; under 95% of them appeared once. The ten largest clones add up to 10% of the sample.

The time point label, as the study defines it: cycle 2 day 1 (C2D1) of nivolumab. Every trial patient had relapsed after autologous stem cell transplantation, and cohorts A, B and C differed in prior brentuximab vedotin exposure. The trial cohort included 50 to 60 patients with relapsed/refractory classical Hodgkin lymphoma, and each patient had a best overall response of complete response, partial response or progressive disease. In the multi-cohort phase II CheckMate 205 trial, trial patients received single-agent nivolumab. Best overall response was determined by an independent review committee according to the 2007 International Working Group response criteria. Trial PBMCs were collected just before the start of nivolumab (C1D1) and during therapy at cycle 2 day 1 and cycle 4 day 1. Peripheral blood was collected in 8 mL Vacutainer Cell Preparation Tubes, from which PBMCs were isolated by centrifugation and then cryopreserved.

CDR1 SGHNT and CDR2 YYREEE were looked up in the germline V gene (reference sequence). The CDR3 covers 18 residues, taking in both the cysteine and the phenylalanine. Only the CDR3 DNA is retained, 54 bases long and in frame from the first base. V is pared back by 0 bases and J by 2 bases, with 18 bases lying between the germline termini. This TCR derives from a human donor with classical Hodgkin lymphoma. The chain was built from TRBV5-4 and TRBJ1-3; the best D guess is TRBD1, with 6 bases matching. The material was peripheral blood mononuclear cells (PBMCs), obtained before the second cycle of nivolumab. The CDR3 region has the sequence CASSLVTPGRGAGNTIYF. At the DNA level, the sequence is TGTGCCAGCAGCTTGGTTACACCGGGCAGGGGCGCTGGAAACACCATATATTTT.